These 23 T cell receptor beta chains originate from one sample sequenced in a study of T cells after yellow fever vaccination. TCRdb redid the calling of the 5' RACE reads with MiXCR, one entry per CDR3 protein. The table has more than 350,000 distinct CDR3 sequences, roughly 12% seen once. The specimen comprised PBMCs, sampled on the day of the first yellow fever vaccination. The receptor set was obtained from a man between 18 and 29 years old who received the YFV17D yellow fever vaccine.

This chain links TRBV6-5 with TRBJ1-1, with TRBD1 matching 7 bases. J gave up 9 bases and V 6 bases, and 10 bases lay outside the gene matches. The CDR3 totals 13 residues. The germline CDR1 and CDR2 sequences are MNHEY and SVGAGI. Here the CDR3 reads CASSYGSGGQAFF. The CDR3 DNA reads TGTGCCAGCAGCTACGGGTCAGGGGGTCAAGCTTTCTTT.

The chain carries TRBV5-1 and TRBJ2-1, with 14 bases that match TRBD2. Trimming at V came to 4 bases and at J to 3 bases, leaving 6 bases not matched to a gene. CDR3 length equals 17 residues. The germline V gene encodes CDR1 SGHRS and CDR2 YFSETQ. For the CDR3, the DNA is TGCGCCAGCAGCGTGGGTGGACTAGCGGGGGGCTACAATGAGCAGTTCTTC. Amino acids: CASSVGGLAGGYNEQFF.

The chain uses TRBV24-1 and TRBJ2-3, with D perhaps TRBD1 or TRBD2 (5 bases each). The CDR3 consists of 17 residues. The germline V and J ends were trimmed by 5 bases and 1 base, with 18 bases remaining between them. Germline values: CDR1 KGHDR, CDR2 SFDVKD. The CDR3 DNA sequence: TGTGCCACCAGTGCCTGGGGACCAGACTCACGCACAGATACGCAGTATTTT. Translating it yields CATSAWGPDSRTDTQYF.

The chain couples TRBV27 to TRBJ2-5; TRBD2 aligns across 11 bases. Losses at the gene ends were 2 bases for V and 5 bases for J; bases not matched to a gene: 7. The CDR3 runs to 16 residues. Germline assignment: CDR1 MNHEY and CDR2 SMNVEV (reference sequence). The CDR3 DNA sequence: TGTGCCAGCAGTTTAGTTAGCGGGGGGGCGGGGGAGACCCAGTACTTC. It codes for CASSLVSGGAGETQYF.

The CDR3 nucleotides read TGCAGTGCTAGAGGACCCCAGGGCAATCAGCCCCAGCATTTT. This translates into CSARGPQGNQPQHF. The chain has TRBV20-1 and TRBJ1-5; no reliable D call. The V end was cut by 1 base, the J end by 2 bases, with 9 bases between. The CDR3 has 14 amino acids. CDR1 is DFQATT, CDR2 SNEGSKA, per germline (reference sequence).

The chain recombines TRBV5-4 with TRBJ2-1; a possible D gene is TRBD2 (5 bases). Germline CDR1 and CDR2: SGHNT and YYREEE (reference sequence). V gave up 3 bases and J gave up 10 bases, with 8 bases separating them. The CDR3 consists of 11 residues. CDR3 residues: CASSSLAEQFF. The CDR3 DNA reads as TGTGCCAGCAGCTCCTTAGCGGAGCAGTTCTTC.

The chain uses TRBV18 and TRBJ2-1, with 9 bases that match TRBD2. CDR1 and CDR2 (germline): KGHSH, LQKENI. The V gene end was trimmed by 3 bases and the J gene end by 5 bases; junction bases not matched to a gene: 8. CDR3 length: 16 residues. The CDR3 DNA follows: TGTGCCAGCTCACCGGGACTAGCTGGGGTCCACAATGAGCAGTTCTTC. This codes for CASSPGLAGVHNEQFF.

This chain uses TRBV25-1 with TRBJ1-6; D not certain. The ends were cut back, 4 bases at V and 0 bases at J, with 10 bases in the middle. Per the germline V gene, CDR1 is MGHDK and CDR2 is SYGVNS. The CDR3 length is 16 residues. CDR3 nucleotides: TGTGCCAGCAGTGCGGTACTTAGCTCCTATAATTCACCCCTCCACTTT. Its protein product is CASSAVLSSYNSPLHF. Based on the CDR3 plus reference TRBV25-1 and TRBJ1-6, the full variable domain is EADIYQTPRYLVIGTGKKITLECSQTMGHDKMYWYQQDPGMELHLIHYSYGVNSTEKGDLSSESTVSRIRTEHFPLTLESARPSHTSQYLCASSAVLSSYNSPLHFGNGTRLTVT.

This clonotype was counted a few times. The chain uses TRBV6-5 and TRBJ2-2; D gene unclear. The CDR3 has 15 amino acids. Germline V CDR1 and CDR2: MNHEY, SVGAGI. V was cut by 0 bases and J by 6 bases, with 11 bases left in between. CDR3 residues: CASSYSTFLPGELFF. The CDR3 DNA sequence: TGTGCCAGCAGTTACTCCACCTTTCTTCCCGGGGAGCTGTTTTTT.

This clonotype was observed at least ten times. An end of the junction does not agree with germline; a read error may underlie this. This chain joins TRBV5-1 and TRBJ1-5; 9 positions match TRBD1. This CDR3 comprises 14 residues. The germline V gene encodes CDR1 SGHRS and CDR2 YFSETQ. CDR3 DNA sequence: TGTGCCAGCAGTTTAGGGACAGGGAATCAGCCCCAGCATTTT. As protein: CASSLGTGNQPQHF.

CDR3 region: CASSPPAGDEQYV. The CDR3 region has the DNA TGTGCCAGCAGTCCTCCGGCCGGGGACGAGCAGTACGTC. V gene TRBV6-2 or TRBV6-3 combines with J gene TRBJ2-7, with D perhaps matching TRBD2 (5 bases). This CDR3 is built from 13 residues. Trimming cost V 5 bases and J 5 bases, with 13 bases left between them. Germline CDR1 reads MNHEY; CDR2 reads SVGEGT.

This clonotype was seen only a few times. The chain recombines TRBV4-3 with TRBJ1-1; D is ambiguous. The V end was cut by 2 bases, the J end by 1 base, with 8 bases between. Germline lookup yields CDR1 LGHNA and CDR2 YSLEER. CDR3 size: 14 residues. CDR3 amino acids: CASSQTRTNTEAFF. CDR3 DNA: TGCGCCAGCAGCCAAACGCGAACGAACACTGAAGCTTTCTTT.

This clonotype has a handful of counts. The chain joins TRBV7-8 to TRBJ2-7; possible D gene TRBD1, 5 bases. Germline loops: CDR1 SGHVS, CDR2 FQNEAQ. The CDR3 is made up of 15 amino acids. Trimming cost V 4 bases and J 0 bases, with 13 bases left between them. CDR3 in DNA: TGTGCCAGCAGCTCCACAGGCCCCCTCTCCTACGAGCAGTACTTC. Translation gives CASSSTGPLSYEQYF. Full variable domain (missing parts from reference TRBV7-8 and TRBJ2-7): GAGVSQSPRYKVAKRGQDVALRCDPISGHVSLFWYQQALGQGPEFLTYFQNEAQLDKSGLPSDRFFAERPEGSVSTLKIQRTQQEDSAVYLCASSSTGPLSYEQYFGPGTRLTVT.

This clonotype was detected a few times. This rearrangement joins TRBV9 to TRBJ2-1, with no clear D. V lost 4 bases to trimming and J lost 2 bases, with 16 bases between them. The germline V gene has CDR1 SGDLS and CDR2 YYNGEE. The CDR3 consists of 16 residues. The DNA for the CDR3 is TGTGCCAGCAGCTTACTGACGGGTAGCACCTACAATGAGCAGTTCTTC. It encodes CASSLLTGSTYNEQFF.

In its sample, this clonotype was seen a few times. This chain connects TRBV25-1 to TRBJ1-1, with a possible D match to TRBD1 (6 bases). This CDR3 contains 14 residues. From germline, CDR1 is MGHDK and CDR2 SYGVNS. V shed 4 bases and J shed 6 bases, with 15 bases lying between them. The CDR3 DNA reads TGTGCCAGCAGTGGCCGCCCAGGGGTGTCTGAAGCTTTCTTT. It is translated as CASSGRPGVSEAFF.

This clonotype was seen many times. The chain uses TRBV6-1 and TRBJ2-1; the match to TRBD1 covers 9 bases. CDR3 length: 14 amino acids. The germline V gene encodes CDR1 MNHNS and CDR2 SASEGT. The J segment lost 7 bases and the V segment lost 5 bases, leaving 6 bases of the junction unmatched. The CDR3 protein is CASSPGTGKNEQFF. CDR3 bases: TGTGCCAGCAGTCCGGGGACAGGGAAAAATGAGCAGTTCTTC.

This rearrangement joins TRBV27 to TRBJ2-1; 7 bases map to TRBD2. The junction had 2 bases not matched to a gene; V was cut back by 0 bases and J by 9 bases. Germline CDR1 MNHEY, CDR2 SMNVEV (reference sequence). The CDR3 has 13 amino acids. The CDR3 region has the DNA TGTGCCAGCAGTTTATCGGTAGCGGGTGAGCAGTTCTTC. Residues: CASSLSVAGEQFF.

This clonotype was found a few times. The chain couples TRBV12-3 or TRBV12-4 to TRBJ2-7; D call uncertain. There are 13 residues in the CDR3. Trimming left V 2 bases short and J 6 bases short, with 11 bases between. In nucleotides, the CDR3 is TGTGCCAGCAGTTTAAACCCCGTGAGCGAGCAGTACTTC. Protein sequence: CASSLNPVSEQYF.

The chain employs TRBV18 and TRBJ2-7; perhaps TRBD1 as D (6 bases). The germline V and J ends were trimmed by 4 bases and 4 bases, with 20 bases remaining between them. The length of the CDR3 is 16 residues. Germline CDR1 and CDR2: KGHSH and LQKENI. The CDR3 loop is CASSLRLSQGSYEQYF. The CDR3 DNA follows: TGTGCCAGCTCACTAAGGTTATCACAGGGTAGTTACGAGCAGTACTTC.

There are a few counts of this clonotype. The chain has TRBV5-1 and TRBJ1-4; TRBD1 matches 8 bases. Germline CDR1 reads SGHRS; CDR2 reads YFSETQ. V trimming: 4 bases; J trimming: 2 bases; junction bases outside the gene matches: 7. The CDR3 is 16 amino acids. The CDR3, as DNA: TGCGCCAGCAGCCGGAATACAGGGGGTACTAATGAAAAACTGTTTTTT. Encoded protein: CASSRNTGGTNEKLFF.

This clonotype was picked up a small number of times. The chain uses TRBV28 and TRBJ2-7, with D hard to call. Looked up from germline, CDR1 is MDHEN and CDR2 is SYDVKM. Trimming removed 4 bases at V and 6 bases at J, with 19 bases between. The CDR3 totals 15 residues. The CDR3 nucleotides are TGTGCCAGCAGTTCGCTGAGCAGCGCGTATAGCGAGCAGTACGTC. It is translated as CASSSLSSAYSEQYV.

The chain combines TRBV20-1 with TRBJ1-6; D gene unclear. Trimming left V 6 bases short and J 8 bases short, with 17 bases between. The CDR3 extends over 14 amino acids. Germline V gene data show CDR1 as DFQATT and CDR2 as SNEGSKA (reference sequence). CDR3 DNA sequence: TGCAGTGCGGATAGAAGAATGCCCGATTCACCCCTCCACTTT. It encodes CSADRRMPDSPLHF.

This clonotype was counted a few times. A read error is likely, as this CDR3 ends without the conserved phenylalanine or tryptophan. The chain links TRBV7-3 to TRBJ1-6; the D gene is possibly TRBD1 (6 bases). The germline V gene encodes CDR1 SGHTA and CDR2 FQGTGA. The CDR3 length is 13 residues. V lost 3 bases and J 8 bases, leaving 8 bases between the germline ends. CDR3 nucleotide sequence: TGTGCCAGCAGCTTCGCAGGGGATTCACCCCTCCACCTT. Amino acid sequence: CASSFAGDSPLHL.